This T cell receptor (beta chain) originates from a study of early T cells in non-severe SARS-CoV-2 infection. The CDR3 loop spans 13 amino acids. The germline V and J ends were trimmed by 5 bases and 1 base, with 6 bases remaining between them. Germline CDR1 is LGHNT and CDR2 is FRNRAP. This clonotype was counted many times. Using its own MiXCR run on the 5' RACE reads, TCRdb lists one record per CDR3 protein. The sample lists about 32,000 distinct CDR3 sequences, around 4.3% seen once, with about 6% in the top ten. The TCR originated in an adult who was a healthcare worker with PCR-confirmed SARS-CoV-2 infection or an uninfected control (not recorded which). The rearrangement joins TRBV12-5 to TRBJ2-1; no clear D. The specimen was whole blood. In nucleotides, the CDR3 is TGTGCTAGTGGTCCCCGATCCTACAATGAGCAGTTCTTC. Protein product: CASGPRSYNEQFF.